Below, one T cell receptor (beta chain) is given with its context. Only one count was recorded for this clone. Its specific antigen is unknown. No base quality information exists; no much larger clone differs at one position. These data are taken from a study of T cell changes during pregnancy in multiple sclerosis (dated by TCRdb to 2018 to 2020). About the investigation overall: Changes in the T cell repertoire over the course of pregnancy were examined in this study in women with multiple sclerosis.

From cysteine to phenylalanine, the CDR3 is 15 amino acids long. The read is trimmed to its CDR3 DNA, 45 bases read in frame from base 1. Via the germline V gene (reference sequence), CDR1 is SEHNR and CDR2 FQNEAQ. Trimming removed 1 base from V and 5 bases from J, leaving 15 bases between the germline ends. The method was the immunoSEQ multiplex PCR assay. TCRdb re-hosts the immuneACCESS table, in-frame sequences only. Its copies lack some clones; in the studies checked, an unresolved V gene accounts for under half of them, and the cause for the rest is not known. The sample table lists tens of thousands of clones, 92% of them with a count of one. Jointly, the top ten make up 1.5% of the sample.

The sequencing used peripheral blood, collected in the first trimester of pregnancy. The V gene is TRBV7-9 and the J gene is TRBJ2-7, with TRBD1 as a weak D call on 5 bases. The clonotype was recovered from a female donor with multiple sclerosis, enrolled in a pregnancy study. The sequence in DNA is TGTGCCAGCAGCTTAGGGGCAGGGTTAAGGAACGAGCAGTACTTC. Protein translation: CASSLGAGLRNEQYF.